Sequencing of this TCR beta chain was carried out in a study of tumor-infiltrating lymphocytes in primary liver carcinoma. Whole-study context: Those enrolled were patients of both sexes, who were aged 30 to 69 years. Spanning 4.2 to 10 cm, the tumors were T1-T3 N0M0. Findings of the study overall: It was in tumors, not blood, that the top-250-clone fraction was significantly higher (p = 0.039). Compared with tumor region pairs, tumor-adjacent and tumor-blood pairs overlapped less.

RNA isolated from unsorted whole blood supplied the blood RNA, with germline DNA also extracted. Total RNA amounting to 500 ng was the source from which TCR beta cDNA was made with a constant-region primer. Three-round nested multiplex PCR performed with slightly modified ARM-PCR produced the TCR beta libraries. From the multiplex PCR reads, TCRdb called clonotypes with MiXCR, one entry per CDR3 protein. This sample yields 310,000 or so distinct CDR3 sequences, of which about 61% are seen a single time; 6.5% belongs to the top ten. This clonotype was counted only a few times. Its antigen is still unknown. The TCR sequence derives from a man aged 40-49 years with primary liver carcinoma and hepatitis B virus infection. The specimen was peripheral blood.

CDR3 sequence: CAISYEGGPKYNEQFF. Written as DNA, the CDR3 is TGTGCCATCAGTTACGAGGGAGGTCCTAAATACAATGAGCAGTTCTTC. The genes are TRBV10-3 and TRBJ2-1, with D tentatively TRBD2 (6 bases). Germline CDR1 reads ENHRY; CDR2 reads SYGVKD. The CDR3 runs 16 residues. The V gene lost 5 bases and the J gene lost 4 bases, with 18 bases spanning the gap.